This T cell receptor (beta chain) was sequenced in a study of T cell clusters in autoimmune cytopenias. Study-wide results and limits: Comparing secondary cytopenia with chronic lymphocytic leukemia showed no cluster-lack signature, apparently masked by lymphoma repertoire.

The CDR3 loop spans 14 amino acids. Germline assignment: CDR1 SQVTM and CDR2 ANQGSEA. Multiplex touch-down PCR amplified TRB using TRB-A and TRB-B pools in one tube. No DNA is given; TCRdb re-called the multiplex PCR reads and lists each CDR3 protein once. This sample contains roughly 7,500 distinct CDR3 sequences. This clonotype is called medium-sized based on its frequency. What it binds is not known. Approximately 40,000 genome equivalents of blood DNA were amplified for TRB. The chain combines TRBV29-1 with TRBJ2-6. Specimen: peripheral blood. The TCR was taken from a human donor with an autoimmune cytopenia or autoimmune hepatitis (not recorded which). CDR3 loop: CSVELEAGANVLTF.